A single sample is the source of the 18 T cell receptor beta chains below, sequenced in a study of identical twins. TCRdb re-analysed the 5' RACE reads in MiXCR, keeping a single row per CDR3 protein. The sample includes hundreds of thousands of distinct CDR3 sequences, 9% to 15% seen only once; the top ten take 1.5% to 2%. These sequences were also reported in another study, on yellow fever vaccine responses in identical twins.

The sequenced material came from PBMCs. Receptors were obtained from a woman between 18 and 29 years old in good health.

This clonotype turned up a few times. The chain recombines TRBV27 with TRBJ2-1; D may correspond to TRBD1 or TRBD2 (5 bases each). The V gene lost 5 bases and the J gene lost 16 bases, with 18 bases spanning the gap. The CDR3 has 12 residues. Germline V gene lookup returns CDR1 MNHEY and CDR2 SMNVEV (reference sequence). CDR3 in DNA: TGTGCCAGCAGTGGGGACCCCATCCGCCCTTTCTTC. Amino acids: CASSGDPIRPFF.

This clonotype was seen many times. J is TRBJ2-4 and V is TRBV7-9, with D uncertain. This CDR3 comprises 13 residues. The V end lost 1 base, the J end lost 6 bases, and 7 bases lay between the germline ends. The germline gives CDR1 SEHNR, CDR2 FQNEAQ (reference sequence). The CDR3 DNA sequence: TGTGCCAGCAGCTTAGAGGACCTAAACATTCAGTACTTC. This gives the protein CASSLEDLNIQYF.

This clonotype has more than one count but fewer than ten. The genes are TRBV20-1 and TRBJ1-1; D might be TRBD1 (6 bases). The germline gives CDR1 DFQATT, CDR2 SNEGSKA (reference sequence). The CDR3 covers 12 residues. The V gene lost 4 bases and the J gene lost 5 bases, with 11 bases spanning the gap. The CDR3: CSAKGGVTEAFF. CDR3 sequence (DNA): TGCAGTGCTAAGGGGGGAGTAACTGAAGCTTTCTTT.

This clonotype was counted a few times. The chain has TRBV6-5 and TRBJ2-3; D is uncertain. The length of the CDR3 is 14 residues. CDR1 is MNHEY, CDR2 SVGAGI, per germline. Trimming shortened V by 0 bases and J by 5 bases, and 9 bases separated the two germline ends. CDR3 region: CASSYSSLRDTQYF. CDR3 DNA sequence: TGTGCCAGCAGTTACTCGAGTTTGAGAGATACGCAGTATTTT.

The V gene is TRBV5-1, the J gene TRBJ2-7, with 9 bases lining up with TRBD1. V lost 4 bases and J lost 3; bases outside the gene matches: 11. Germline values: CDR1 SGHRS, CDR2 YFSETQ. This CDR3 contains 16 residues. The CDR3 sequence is CASSVAPPGQGYEQYF. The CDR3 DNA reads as TGCGCCAGCAGCGTAGCACCCCCGGGACAGGGCTACGAGCAGTACTTC.

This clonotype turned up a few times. CDR3 nucleotide sequence: TGCAGTGCTAGAGATCCGCCAGGCCAAGAGACCCAGTACTTC. Residues: CSARDPPGQETQYF. The chain uses TRBV20-1 and TRBJ2-5; D is unresolved. The germline V gene has CDR1 DFQATT and CDR2 SNEGSKA (reference sequence). The length of the CDR3 is 14 residues. V dropped 0 bases and J dropped 1 base, with 9 bases sitting between them.

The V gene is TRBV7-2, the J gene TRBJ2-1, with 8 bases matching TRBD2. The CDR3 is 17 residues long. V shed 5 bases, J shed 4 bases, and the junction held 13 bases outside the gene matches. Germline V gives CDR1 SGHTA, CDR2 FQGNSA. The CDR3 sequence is CASSLLLAEGGYNEQFF. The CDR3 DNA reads TGTGCCAGCAGCCTCCTACTAGCGGAGGGGGGGTACAATGAGCAGTTCTTC.

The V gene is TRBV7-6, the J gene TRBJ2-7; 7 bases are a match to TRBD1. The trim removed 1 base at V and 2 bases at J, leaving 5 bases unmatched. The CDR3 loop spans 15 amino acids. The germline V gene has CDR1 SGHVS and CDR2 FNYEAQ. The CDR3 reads CASSLEAGTAYEQYF. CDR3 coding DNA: TGTGCCAGCAGCTTAGAAGCCGGGACAGCCTACGAGCAGTACTTC.

The CDR3 spells CSVTRDSSYNEQFF. The CDR3 nucleotides read TGCAGCGTGACCCGGGACTCCTCCTACAATGAGCAGTTCTTC. The gene calls are TRBV29-1 and TRBJ2-1, with D maybe TRBD2 (6 bases). The CDR3 covers 14 residues. Germline loops: CDR1 SQVTM, CDR2 ANQGSEA. Trimming removed 6 bases from V and 0 bases from J, with 12 bases in between.

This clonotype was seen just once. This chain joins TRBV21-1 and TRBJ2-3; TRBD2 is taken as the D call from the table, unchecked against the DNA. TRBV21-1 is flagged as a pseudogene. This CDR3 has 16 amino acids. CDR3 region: CASSKNWRGGTDTQYF. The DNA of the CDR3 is TGTGCCAGCAGCAAAAACTGGCGGGGGGGCACAGATACGCAGTATTTT.

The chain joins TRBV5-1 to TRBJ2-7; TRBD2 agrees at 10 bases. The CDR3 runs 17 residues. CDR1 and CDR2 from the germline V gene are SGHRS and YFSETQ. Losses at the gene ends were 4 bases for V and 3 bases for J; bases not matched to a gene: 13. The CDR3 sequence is CASSPPPGSSGSYEQYF. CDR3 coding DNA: TGCGCCAGCAGCCCCCCTCCTGGGTCTAGCGGGAGCTACGAGCAGTACTTC.

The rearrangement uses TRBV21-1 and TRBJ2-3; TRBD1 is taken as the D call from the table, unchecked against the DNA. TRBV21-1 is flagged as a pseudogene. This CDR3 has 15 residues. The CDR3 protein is CASSIDFPNSDTQYF. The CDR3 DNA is TGTGCCAGCAGCATTGACTTCCCGAATTCAGATACGCAGTATTTT.

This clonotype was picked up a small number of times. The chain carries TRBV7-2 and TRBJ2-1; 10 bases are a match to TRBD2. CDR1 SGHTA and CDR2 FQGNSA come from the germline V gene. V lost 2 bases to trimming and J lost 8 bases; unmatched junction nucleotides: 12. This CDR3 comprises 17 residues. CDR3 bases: TGTGCCAGCAGCTTAAGGGGAGCTAGCGGGGGAAGTGATGAGCAGTTCTTC. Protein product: CASSLRGASGGSDEQFF.

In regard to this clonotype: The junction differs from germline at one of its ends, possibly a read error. CDR3 coding DNA: TGCAGCGTTGAGGGGCAGGGGGCATGGGAGATCCAGTACTTC. Its protein is CSVEGQGAWEIQYF. The rearrangement joins TRBV29-1 to TRBJ2-5; 8 positions agree with TRBD1. The CDR3 extends over 14 amino acids. Germline CDR1 is SQVTM and CDR2 is ANQGSEA.

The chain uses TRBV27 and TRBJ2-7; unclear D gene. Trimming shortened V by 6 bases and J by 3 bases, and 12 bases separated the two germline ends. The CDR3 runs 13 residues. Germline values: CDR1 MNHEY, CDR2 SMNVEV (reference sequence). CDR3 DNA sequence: TGTGCCAGCAGCCCAGGATTAGACTACGAGCAGTACGTC. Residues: CASSPGLDYEQYV.

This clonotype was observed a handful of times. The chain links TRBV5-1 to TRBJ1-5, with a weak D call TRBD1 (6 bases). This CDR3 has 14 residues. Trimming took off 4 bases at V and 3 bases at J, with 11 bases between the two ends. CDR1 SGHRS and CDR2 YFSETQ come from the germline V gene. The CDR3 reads CASSEGQINQPQHF. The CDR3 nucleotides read TGCGCCAGCAGCGAAGGACAGATCAATCAGCCCCAGCATTTT.

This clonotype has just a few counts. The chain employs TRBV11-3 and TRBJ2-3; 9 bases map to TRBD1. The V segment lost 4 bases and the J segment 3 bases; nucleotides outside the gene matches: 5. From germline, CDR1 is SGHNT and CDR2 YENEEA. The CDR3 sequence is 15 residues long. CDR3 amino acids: CASSSTGGRTDTQYF. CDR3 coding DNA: TGTGCCAGCAGCTCAACAGGGGGCCGGACAGATACGCAGTATTTT.

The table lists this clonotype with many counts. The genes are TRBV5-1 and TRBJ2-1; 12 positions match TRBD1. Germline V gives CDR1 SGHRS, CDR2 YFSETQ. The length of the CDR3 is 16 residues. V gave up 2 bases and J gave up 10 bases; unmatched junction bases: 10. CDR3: CASSLDPGQGALEQFF. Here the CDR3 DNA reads TGCGCCAGCAGCTTAGATCCGGGACAGGGGGCGTTGGAGCAGTTCTTC.